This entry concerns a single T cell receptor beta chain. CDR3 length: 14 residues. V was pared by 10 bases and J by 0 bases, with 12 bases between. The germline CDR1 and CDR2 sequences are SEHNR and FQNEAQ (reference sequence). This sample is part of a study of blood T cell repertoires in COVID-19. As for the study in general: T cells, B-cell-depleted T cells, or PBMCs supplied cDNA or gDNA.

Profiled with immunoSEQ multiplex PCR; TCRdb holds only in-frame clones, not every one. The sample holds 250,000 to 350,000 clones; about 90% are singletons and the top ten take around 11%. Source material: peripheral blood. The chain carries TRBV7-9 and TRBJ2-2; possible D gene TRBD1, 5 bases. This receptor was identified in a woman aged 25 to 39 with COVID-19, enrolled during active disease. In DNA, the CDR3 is TGTGCCAACCCGGACACTTCGAACACCGGGGAGCTGTTTTTT. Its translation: CANPDTSNTGELFF.